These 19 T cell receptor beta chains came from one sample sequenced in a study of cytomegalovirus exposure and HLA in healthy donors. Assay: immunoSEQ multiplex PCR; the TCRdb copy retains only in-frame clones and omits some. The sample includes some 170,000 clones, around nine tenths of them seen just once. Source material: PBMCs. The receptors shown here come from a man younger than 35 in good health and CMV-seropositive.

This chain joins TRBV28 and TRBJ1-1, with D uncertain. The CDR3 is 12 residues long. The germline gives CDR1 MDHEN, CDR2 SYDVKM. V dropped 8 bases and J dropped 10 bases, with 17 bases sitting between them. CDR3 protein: CASGSPGTTAFF. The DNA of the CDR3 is TGTGCCAGCGGTTCTCCGGGAACTACAGCTTTCTTT.

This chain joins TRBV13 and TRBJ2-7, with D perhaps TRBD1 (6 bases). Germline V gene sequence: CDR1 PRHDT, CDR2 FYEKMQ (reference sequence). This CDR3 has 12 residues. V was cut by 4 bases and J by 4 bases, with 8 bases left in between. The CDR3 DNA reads TGTGCCAGCAGCTCCAGGGGTTACGAGCAGTACTTC. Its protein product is CASSSRGYEQYF.

The CDR3 bases are TGTGCCAGCACCAACCCGGAGACAGGACGCTCTGGGGCCAACGTCCTGACTTTC. It is translated as CASTNPETGRSGANVLTF. The chain carries TRBV7-8 and TRBJ2-6; D is possibly TRBD1 (6 bases). Trimming removed 7 bases from V and 0 bases from J, with 19 bases in between. This CDR3 contains 18 residues. CDR1 is SGHVS, CDR2 FQNEAQ, per germline. The full variable domain, its missing parts supplied by reference TRBV7-8 and TRBJ2-6, is GAGVSQSPRYKVAKRGQDVALRCDPISGHVSLFWYQQALGQGPEFLTYFQNEAQLDKSGLPSDRFFAERPEGSVSTLKIQRTQQEDSAVYLCASTNPETGRSGANVLTFGAGSRLTVL.

CDR3 in DNA: TGTGCCAGTAGTACCTCCCTGAACACTGAAGCTTTCTTT. The encoded protein is CASSTSLNTEAFF. The chain carries TRBV19 and TRBJ1-1; D is unresolved. V was trimmed by 4 bases and J by 0 bases, leaving 6 bases between them. The CDR3 is 13 amino acids. Per the germline V gene, CDR1 is LNHDA and CDR2 is SQIVND (reference sequence).

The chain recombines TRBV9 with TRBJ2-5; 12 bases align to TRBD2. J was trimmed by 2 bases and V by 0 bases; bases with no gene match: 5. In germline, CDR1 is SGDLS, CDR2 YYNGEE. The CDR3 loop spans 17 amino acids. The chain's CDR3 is CASSVGGGLAGQETQYF. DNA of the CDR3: TGTGCCAGCAGCGTAGGCGGAGGACTAGCGGGACAAGAGACCCAGTACTTC.

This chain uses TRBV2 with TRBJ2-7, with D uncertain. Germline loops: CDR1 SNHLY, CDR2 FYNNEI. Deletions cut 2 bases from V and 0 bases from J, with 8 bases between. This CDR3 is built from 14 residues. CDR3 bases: TGTGCCAGCAGTGAACTCGTGAGCTCCTACGAGCAGTACTTC. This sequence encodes CASSELVSSYEQYF. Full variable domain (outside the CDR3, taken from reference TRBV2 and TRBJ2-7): EPEVTQTPSHQVTQMGQEVILRCVPISNHLYFYWYRQILGQKVEFLVSFYNNEISEKSEIFDDQFSVERPDGSNFTLKIRSTKLEDSAMYFCASSELVSSYEQYFGPGTRLTVT.

CDR3 DNA: TGCGCCAGCAGCCAAGATGAGGAGACTACGGGCGAGCAGTACTTC. Translation gives CASSQDEETTGEQYF. This chain joins TRBV4-3 and TRBJ2-7; D is perhaps TRBD2 (5 bases). V was pared by 0 bases and J by 6 bases, with 15 bases between. This CDR3 has 15 residues. Germline CDR1 LGHNA, CDR2 YSLEER.

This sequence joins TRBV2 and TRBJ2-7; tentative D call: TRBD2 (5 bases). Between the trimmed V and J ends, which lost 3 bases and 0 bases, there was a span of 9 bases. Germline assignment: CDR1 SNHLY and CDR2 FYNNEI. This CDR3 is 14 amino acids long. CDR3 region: CASSDWTHSYEQYF. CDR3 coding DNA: TGTGCCAGCAGTGACTGGACTCACTCCTACGAGCAGTACTTC.

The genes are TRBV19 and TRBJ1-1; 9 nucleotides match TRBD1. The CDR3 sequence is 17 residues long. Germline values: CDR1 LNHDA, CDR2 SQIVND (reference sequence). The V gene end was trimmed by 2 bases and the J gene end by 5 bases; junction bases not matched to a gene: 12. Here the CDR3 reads CASSITLPTGGRTEAFF. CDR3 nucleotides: TGTGCCAGTAGTATAACCCTCCCGACAGGGGGAAGGACTGAAGCTTTCTTT.

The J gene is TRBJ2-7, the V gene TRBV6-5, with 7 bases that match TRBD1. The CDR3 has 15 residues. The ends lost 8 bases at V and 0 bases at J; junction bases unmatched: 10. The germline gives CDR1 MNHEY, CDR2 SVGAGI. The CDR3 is CASSQGGQGSYEQYF. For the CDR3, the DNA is TGTGCCAGCTCCCAAGGGGGCCAGGGCTCCTACGAGCAGTACTTC.

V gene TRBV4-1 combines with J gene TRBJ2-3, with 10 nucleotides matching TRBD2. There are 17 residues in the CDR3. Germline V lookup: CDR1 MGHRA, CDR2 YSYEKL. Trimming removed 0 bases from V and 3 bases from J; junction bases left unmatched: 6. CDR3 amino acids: CASSQDRGLARTDTQYF. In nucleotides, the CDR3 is TGCGCCAGCAGCCAAGATCGGGGACTAGCGAGAACAGATACGCAGTATTTT.

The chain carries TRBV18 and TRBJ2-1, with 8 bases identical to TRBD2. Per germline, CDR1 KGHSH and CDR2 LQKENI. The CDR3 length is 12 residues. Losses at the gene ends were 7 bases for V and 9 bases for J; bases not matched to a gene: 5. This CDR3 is CASFQAGGEQFF. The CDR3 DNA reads TGTGCCAGCTTTCAGGCGGGGGGTGAGCAGTTCTTC.

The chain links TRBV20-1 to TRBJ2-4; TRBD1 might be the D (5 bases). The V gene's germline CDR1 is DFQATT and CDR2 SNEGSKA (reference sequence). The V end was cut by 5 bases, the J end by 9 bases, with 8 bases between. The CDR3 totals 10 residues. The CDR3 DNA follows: TGCAGTGCTCCGCAGGGCATTCAGTACTTC. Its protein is CSAPQGIQYF.

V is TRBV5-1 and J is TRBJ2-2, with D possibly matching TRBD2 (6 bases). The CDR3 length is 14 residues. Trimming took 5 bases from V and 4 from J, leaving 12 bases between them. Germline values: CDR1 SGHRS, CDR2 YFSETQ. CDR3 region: CASSWDFLTGELFF. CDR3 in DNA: TGCGCCAGCAGTTGGGACTTTCTCACCGGGGAGCTGTTTTTT.

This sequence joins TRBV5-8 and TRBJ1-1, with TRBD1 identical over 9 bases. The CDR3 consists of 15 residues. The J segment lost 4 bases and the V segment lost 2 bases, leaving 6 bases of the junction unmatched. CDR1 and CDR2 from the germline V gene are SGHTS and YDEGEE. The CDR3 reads CASSLGTGMGTEAFF. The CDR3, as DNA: TGTGCCAGCAGCTTAGGGACAGGGATGGGCACTGAAGCTTTCTTT.

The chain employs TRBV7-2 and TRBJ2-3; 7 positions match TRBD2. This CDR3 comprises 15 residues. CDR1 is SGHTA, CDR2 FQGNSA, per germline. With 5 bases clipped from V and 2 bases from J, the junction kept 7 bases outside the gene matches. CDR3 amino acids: CASSPGLGLTDTQYF. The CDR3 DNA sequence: TGTGCCAGCAGCCCCGGACTAGGCCTCACAGATACGCAGTATTTT.

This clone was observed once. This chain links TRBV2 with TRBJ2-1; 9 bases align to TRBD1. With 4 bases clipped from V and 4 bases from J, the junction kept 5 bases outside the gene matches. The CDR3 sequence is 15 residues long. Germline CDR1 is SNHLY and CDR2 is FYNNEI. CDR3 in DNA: TGTGCCAGCAGTGCAGGACAGGGGTTATACAATGAGCAGTTCTTC. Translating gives CASSAGQGLYNEQFF.

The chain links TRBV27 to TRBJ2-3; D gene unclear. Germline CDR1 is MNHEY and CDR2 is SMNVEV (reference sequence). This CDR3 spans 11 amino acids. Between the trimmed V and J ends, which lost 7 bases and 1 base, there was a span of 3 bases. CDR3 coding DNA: TGTGCCAGCACGGGCACAGATACGCAGTATTTT. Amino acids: CASTGTDTQYF.

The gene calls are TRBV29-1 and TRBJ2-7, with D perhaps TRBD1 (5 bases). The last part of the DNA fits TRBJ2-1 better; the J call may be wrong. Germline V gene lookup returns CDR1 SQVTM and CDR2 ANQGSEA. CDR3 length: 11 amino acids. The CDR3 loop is CSLQVYNEQFF. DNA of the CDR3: TGCAGCTTACAGGTCTACAATGAGCAGTTCTTC.